Below are 17 T cell receptor beta chains sequenced from a single sample in a study of blood T cell repertoires in COVID-19. Assay: immunoSEQ multiplex PCR; the TCRdb copy retains only in-frame clones and omits some. The sample lists some 350,000 clones, about 87% occurring once. The sequencing input was peripheral blood. The receptors were sampled from a human donor in a cohort sampled during active COVID-19.

The chain uses TRBV4-1 and TRBJ2-3; D remains unclear. V lost 4 bases to trimming and J lost 1 base, with 18 bases between them. CDR1 and CDR2 from the germline V gene are MGHRA and YSYEKL. CDR3 length equals 17 residues. The CDR3 DNA reads as TGCGCCAGCAGCCCCCGCCAGGCCTTGATGGGCACAGATACGCAGTATTTT. It yields the protein CASSPRQALMGTDTQYF.

The gene calls are TRBV2 and TRBJ1-1; a weak D match, TRBD1 (5 bases). In germline, CDR1 is SNHLY, CDR2 FYNNEI. V lost 0 bases to trimming and J lost 8 bases, with 13 bases between them. The CDR3 extends over 14 amino acids. The CDR3 protein is CASSEARGIEEAFF. CDR3 DNA: TGTGCCAGCAGTGAAGCTCGGGGGATAGAGGAAGCTTTCTTT.

This sequence joins TRBV7-8 and TRBJ1-1; 9 bases agree with TRBD1. CDR3 size: 16 residues. Trimming removed 6 bases from V and 1 base from J; junction bases left unmatched: 9. Germline CDR1 reads SGHVS; CDR2 reads FQNEAQ. CDR3 sequence: CASSSGGGQGNTEAFF. CDR3 in DNA: TGTGCCAGCAGTTCCGGTGGGGGACAGGGGAACACTGAAGCTTTCTTT.

The genes are TRBV5-1 and TRBJ2-7, with D possibly being TRBD1 (6 bases). The V end lost 0 bases, the J end lost 6 bases, and 10 bases lay between the germline ends. Germline loops: CDR1 SGHRS, CDR2 YFSETQ. CDR3 length: 13 residues. This CDR3 reads CASSLGGQREQYF. In nucleotides, the CDR3 is TGCGCCAGCAGCTTGGGGGGGCAGCGCGAGCAGTACTTC.

This clone turned up a few times. The chain combines TRBV5-6 with TRBJ1-2, with D unresolved. Trimming left V 6 bases short and J 4 bases short, with 10 bases between. Germline assignment: CDR1 SGHDT and CDR2 YYEEEE. CDR3 length equals 12 residues. CDR3 residues: CASTLPGYGYTF. The CDR3 DNA is TGTGCCAGCACCCTGCCAGGCTATGGCTACACCTTC.

This clone was seen more than once but under ten times. The CDR3, as DNA: TGTGCCAGCAGCCCCTGGAGTCGGGTAAGGTCTGGGGCCAACGTCCTGACTTTC. Translating gives CASSPWSRVRSGANVLTF. V gene TRBV28 combines with J gene TRBJ2-6; D not certain. The CDR3 consists of 18 residues. CDR1 is MDHEN, CDR2 SYDVKM, per germline. The V gene lost 6 bases and the J gene lost 1 base, with 19 bases spanning the gap.

The chain is built from TRBV5-1 and TRBJ2-7; 9 nucleotides agree with TRBD2. The CDR3 consists of 16 residues. The ends lost 3 bases at V and 1 base at J; junction bases unmatched: 8. The germline CDR1 and CDR2 sequences are SGHRS and YFSETQ. CDR3 DNA sequence: TGCGCCAGCAGCTCCGACCTGACTAGCGGTTCCTACGAGCAGTACTTC. Amino acids: CASSSDLTSGSYEQYF.

The chain uses TRBV7-8 and TRBJ2-1; TRBD2 aligns across 8 bases. CDR1 is SGHVS and CDR2 is FQNEAQ in the germline V gene. V lost 3 bases, J lost 6 bases, and 10 bases stayed unmatched. The length of the CDR3 is 16 residues. CDR3 in amino acids: CASSFAGGRSGNEQFF. The CDR3 region has the DNA TGTGCCAGCAGCTTCGCCGGCGGGAGGTCGGGCAATGAGCAGTTCTTC. Full variable domain (outside the CDR3, taken from reference TRBV7-8 and TRBJ2-1): GAGVSQSPRYKVAKRGQDVALRCDPISGHVSLFWYQQALGQGPEFLTYFQNEAQLDKSGLPSDRFFAERPEGSVSTLKIQRTQQEDSAVYLCASSFAGGRSGNEQFFGPGTRLTVL.

CDR3 DNA: TGTGCCAGCTCACCCCAACAGAATCAGCCCCAGCATTTT. It encodes CASSPQQNQPQHF. The rearrangement uses TRBV18 and TRBJ1-5; unclear D gene. Germline lookup yields CDR1 KGHSH and CDR2 LQKENI. V lost 3 bases and J 4 bases, leaving 7 bases between the germline ends. This CDR3 comprises 13 residues. Using reference TRBV18 and TRBJ1-5 for the parts outside the CDR3, the full variable domain is NAGVMQNPRHLVRRRGQEARLRCSPMKGHSHVYWYRQLPEEGLKFMVYLQKENIIDESGMPKERFSAEFPKEGPSILRIQQVVRGDSAAYFCASSPQQNQPQHFGDGTRLSIL.

V is TRBV27 and J is TRBJ2-3; D might be TRBD1 (6 bases). The ends were cut back, 6 bases at V and 0 bases at J, with 13 bases in the middle. The germline V gene has CDR1 MNHEY and CDR2 SMNVEV (reference sequence). The length of the CDR3 is 15 residues. The CDR3 coding sequence is TGTGCCAGCAGCCCCTACAGGGTCAGCACAGATACGCAGTATTTT. It yields the protein CASSPYRVSTDTQYF.

This chain connects TRBV10-1 to TRBJ1-1; D gene uncertain. The CDR3 runs 11 residues. CDR1 and CDR2 (germline): WNHNN, SYGVQD (reference sequence). Deletions cut 11 bases from V and 3 bases from J, with 10 bases between. CDR3 loop: CAPGAYTEAFF. In DNA, the CDR3 is TGCGCCCCCGGTGCGTACACTGAAGCTTTCTTT.

The rearrangement links TRBV6-1 to TRBJ2-1; TRBD2 agrees at 7 bases. With V trimmed by 4 bases and J by 0 bases, 9 bases remained unmatched. The CDR3 loop spans 17 amino acids. Germline V lookup: CDR1 MNHNS, CDR2 SASEGT. The CDR3 loop reads CASSVRRGGSSYNEQFF. The CDR3 region has the DNA TGTGCCAGCAGTGTACGGAGAGGCGGGAGCTCCTACAATGAGCAGTTCTTC.

This rearrangement joins TRBV20-1 to TRBJ2-3; 10 nucleotides agree with TRBD2. The germline gives CDR1 DFQATT, CDR2 SNEGSKA (reference sequence). The CDR3 length is 17 residues. V lost 3 bases to trimming and J lost 4 bases; unmatched junction nucleotides: 13. The CDR3 nucleotides read TGCAGTGCTAGTCCTTTTTTCGAGCGGGGGGGCCCAGATACGCAGTATTTT. It specifies CSASPFFERGGPDTQYF.

The V gene is TRBV7-9, the J gene TRBJ2-2; 9 nucleotides align to TRBD2. Germline CDR1 SEHNR, CDR2 FQNEAQ (reference sequence). The CDR3 is 16 residues long. V gave up 1 base and J gave up 3 bases; unmatched junction bases: 3. CDR3 sequence: CASSLEAGGDTGELFF. In DNA, the CDR3 is TGTGCCAGCAGCTTAGAAGCGGGAGGCGACACCGGGGAGCTGTTTTTT.

The V gene is TRBV19, the J gene TRBJ2-6, with 12 positions matching TRBD1. V shed 11 bases and J 3 bases; nucleotides not matched to a gene: 8. The CDR3 is made up of 16 amino acids. The V gene's germline CDR1 is LNHDA and CDR2 SQIVND (reference sequence). The CDR3 sequence: CAASGTGGFGANVLTF. As DNA, the CDR3 is TGTGCCGCTTCCGGGACAGGGGGCTTTGGGGCCAACGTCCTGACTTTC.

The CDR3 DNA sequence: TGTGCCAGTAGTCGAGGGGACAGGGGGGAAGCTTTCTTT. Encoded protein: CASSRGDRGEAFF. The rearrangement links TRBV19 to TRBJ1-1; 11 bases fit TRBD1. The trim removed 5 bases at V and 8 bases at J, leaving 4 bases unmatched. CDR3 size: 13 residues. CDR1 and CDR2 (germline): LNHDA, SQIVND (reference sequence).

The chain combines TRBV4-2 with TRBJ1-2; the match to TRBD1 covers 7 bases. Germline V gives CDR1 LGHNA, CDR2 YNFKEQ. V lost 6 bases and J lost 8; bases outside the gene matches: 15. CDR3 length: 15 residues. CDR3 in DNA: TGTGCCAGCAGTCGCTGGGCAGGGGGAAGGGTAGGCTACACCTTC. It yields the protein CASSRWAGGRVGYTF.